Listed here are 11 T cell receptor beta chains from one sample, sequenced in a study of T-cell reconstitution after alpha-beta-depleted transplantation in children. Preparation of the TCRbeta library used unique molecular identifiers. TCRdb re-analysed the PCR reads in MiXCR, keeping a single row per CDR3 protein. The table has 250,000 to 400,000 distinct CDR3 sequences, 23% seen once. The sample consisted of PBMCs, mostly from graft donor cells, taken 180 days after TCRalphabeta/CD19-depleted stem cell transplant. These receptors were collected from a male patient aged 10-17 years who had a stem cell transplant for acute lymphoblastic leukemia, so the T cells may come from the graft donor.

The chain carries TRBV20-1 and TRBJ2-7, with D perhaps matching TRBD2 (7 bases). The length of the CDR3 is 14 residues. CDR1 and CDR2 from the germline V gene are DFQATT and SNEGSKA (reference sequence). The V and J ends lost 5 bases and 3 bases respectively, with 17 bases between them. The CDR3 coding sequence is TGCAGTGCTGGGAGGGGGACCTGGAACTACGAGCAGTACTTC. This translates into CSAGRGTWNYEQYF.

This clonotype has more than one count but fewer than ten. The chain employs TRBV20-1 and TRBJ2-3, with TRBD2 matching 8 bases. This CDR3 spans 15 amino acids. The junction had 12 bases not matched to a gene; V was cut back by 3 bases and J by 7 bases. Germline CDR1 reads DFQATT; CDR2 reads SNEGSKA (reference sequence). CDR3 amino acids: CSASGGAGEQYTQYF. The CDR3 region has the DNA TGCAGTGCTAGTGGAGGAGCGGGAGAGCAGTATACGCAGTATTTT.

V is TRBV10-3 and J is TRBJ1-2; D not resolved. This CDR3 spans 14 amino acids. Germline CDR1 reads ENHRY; CDR2 reads SYGVKD. V was shortened by 0 bases and J by 7 bases, with 12 bases between the two germline ends. DNA for the CDR3: TGTGCCATCAGTGAGTCGGCCAGAATCTGTGGCTACACCTTC. Protein: CAISESARICGYTF.

The gene calls are TRBV9 and TRBJ2-3, with TRBD2 identical over 10 bases. J lost 6 bases, V lost 4 bases, and 5 bases had no gene match. Germline CDR1 reads SGDLS; CDR2 reads YYNGEE. CDR3 length: 14 amino acids. In nucleotides, the CDR3 is TGTGCCAGCAGCTCTATAGCGGGAGGCGATACGCAGTATTTT. Protein product: CASSSIAGGDTQYF.

The gene calls are TRBV7-3 and TRBJ2-7; D possibly corresponds to TRBD2 (6 bases). Trimming cost V 5 bases and J 0 bases, with 11 bases left between them. There are 14 residues in the CDR3. CDR1 is SGHTA, CDR2 FQGTGA, per germline. The CDR3 sequence: CASSPMGGSYEQYF. The CDR3 bases are TGTGCCAGCAGCCCTATGGGGGGCTCCTACGAGCAGTACTTC.

This rearrangement joins TRBV12-3 or TRBV12-4 to TRBJ2-7; 9 nucleotides agree with TRBD2. The junction had 10 bases not matched to a gene; V was cut back by 0 bases and J by 1 base. The CDR3 is made up of 18 amino acids. The CDR3 coding sequence is TGTGCCAGCAGTTTAGCTGGCTTCTTAGCGGGAGTGTCCTACGAGCAGTACTTC. This encodes CASSLAGFLAGVSYEQYF.

This clonotype was seen a handful of times. The chain combines TRBV5-6 with TRBJ1-1, with no clear D. Trimming removed 0 bases from V and 7 bases from J, with 7 bases in between. Germline CDR1 reads SGHDT; CDR2 reads YYEEEE. This CDR3 region has 12 residues. The CDR3 reads CASSLGQVEAFF. CDR3 in DNA: TGTGCCAGCAGCTTGGGTCAGGTTGAAGCTTTCTTT.

This clonotype was seen only a few times. The rearrangement joins TRBV12-3 or TRBV12-4 to TRBJ1-2, with D perhaps matching TRBD1 (5 bases). Trimming shortened V by 5 bases and J by 7 bases, and 14 bases separated the two germline ends. The CDR3 is 13 residues long. Written as DNA, the CDR3 is TGTGCCAGCAGTGGCGTGAGGGGTGGTGGCTACACCTTC. Encoded protein: CASSGVRGGGYTF.

This clonotype was picked up a small number of times. The CDR3 sequence: CASSHAGTGNYGYTF. CDR3 nucleotides: TGTGCCAGCAGCCACGCTGGGACAGGGAACTATGGCTACACCTTC. This chain uses TRBV12-3 or TRBV12-4 with TRBJ1-2; 9 bases are a match to TRBD1. V shed 6 bases and J 2 bases; nucleotides not matched to a gene: 7. This CDR3 is 15 amino acids long.

This chain links TRBV20-1 with TRBJ2-1, with 7 nucleotides matching TRBD2. This CDR3 spans 15 amino acids. The germline V gene has CDR1 DFQATT and CDR2 SNEGSKA (reference sequence). V was clipped by 0 bases and J by 4 bases; unmatched bases: 6. The CDR3 sequence is CSARDGRTRYNEQFF. As DNA, the CDR3 is TGCAGTGCTAGAGATGGGCGGACTAGGTACAATGAGCAGTTCTTC.

The CDR3 DNA follows: TGTGCCAGCACCGAACTAGGACAGGCCGACCTCAATGGCTACACCTTC. This sequence encodes CASTELGQADLNGYTF. The genes are TRBV6-1 and TRBJ1-2; 7 bases are a match to TRBD1. V trimming: 7 bases; J trimming: 6 bases; junction bases outside the gene matches: 17. CDR3 length: 16 residues. CDR1 and CDR2 (germline): MNHNS, SASEGT.